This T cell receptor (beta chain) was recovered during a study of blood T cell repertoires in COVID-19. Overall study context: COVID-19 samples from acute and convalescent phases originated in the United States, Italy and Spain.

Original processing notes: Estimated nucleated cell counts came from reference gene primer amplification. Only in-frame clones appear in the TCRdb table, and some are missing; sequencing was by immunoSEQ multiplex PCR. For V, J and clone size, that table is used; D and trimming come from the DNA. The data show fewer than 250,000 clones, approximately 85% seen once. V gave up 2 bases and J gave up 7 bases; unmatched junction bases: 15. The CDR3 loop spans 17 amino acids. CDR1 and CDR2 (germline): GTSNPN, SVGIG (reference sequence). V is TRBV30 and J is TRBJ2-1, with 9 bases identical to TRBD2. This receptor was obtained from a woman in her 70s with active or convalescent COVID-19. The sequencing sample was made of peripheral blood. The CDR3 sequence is CAWSPPGLATVGNEQFF. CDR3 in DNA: TGTGCCTGGAGTCCTCCGGGACTAGCCACCGTAGGGAATGAGCAGTTCTTC.